The clone carrying this T cell receptor beta chain showed up just once. The data derive from a study of shared clonotypes between healthy human individuals. Study-wide background: Per donor, three plates held CD4 naive cells, three held CD4 memory, two held CD8 naive and one held CD8 memory.

Subsets obtained from CD4+ cells comprised CD45RA+ naive and CD45RA-negative memory cells. This CDR3 region has 16 residues. V lost 1 base and J lost 5; bases outside the gene matches: 10. The germline V gene encodes CDR1 SGHVS and CDR2 FQNEAQ. Profiled with immunoSEQ multiplex PCR; TCRdb holds only in-frame clones, not every one. Of some 1.5 million clones in the sample, roughly 96% were seen once. The gene calls are TRBV7-8 and TRBJ2-5, with 7 bases aligning to TRBD1. The sample taken for sequencing was naive CD4+ T cells sorted from blood. The subset denotes: CD45RA+ positively selected. This sequence originates from a man in his thirties or forties in good health. CDR3 amino acids: CASSLGEQGLRETQYF. The CDR3 bases are TGTGCCAGCAGCTTAGGAGAACAGGGGTTGAGGGAGACCCAGTACTTC.